Listed below are T cell receptor beta chains from one sample, sequenced in a study of T cells in Graves' hyperthyroidism and ophthalmopathy. TCRdb fed the multiplex PCR reads into MiXCR, producing one record per CDR3 protein. Of about 98,000 distinct CDR3 sequences listed, roughly 40% were seen once; the top ten hold roughly a tenth. Input material: peripheral blood or thyroid tissue (not recorded which). The receptors come from a woman in her twenties or thirties with Graves' hyperthyroidism. The CDR3 runs from the conserved cysteine through the conserved F or W. Each record gives: J gene, V gene, clone size, D gene, CDR3 DNA, CDR3 protein. The D gene is left open where the match is weak. Rows give clone size only sometimes, using once, few, many, or a class for an expanded clone.

J: TRBJ2-7; V: TRBV5-1; size: many; D: TRBD1; DNA: TGCGCCAGCAGCTTGGCCGCAGGGGGCTACTACGAGCAGTACTTC; CDR3: CASSLAAGGYYEQYF
J: TRBJ1-6; V: TRBV9; size: many; D: -; DNA: TGTGCCAGCAGCGTACGGGTTCTTAATTCACCCCTCCACTTT; CDR3: CASSVRVLNSPLHF
J: TRBJ1-2; V: TRBV7-3; size: -; D: TRBD1; DNA: TGTGCCACAACACAGGGGGCCCCCAACTATGGCTACACCTTC; CDR3: CATTQGAPNYGYTF
J: TRBJ1-1; V: TRBV2; size: few; D: -; DNA: TGTGCCAGCAGTGAAGCTTTCTTT; CDR3: CASSEAFF
J: TRBJ1-5; V: TRBV7-8; size: -; D: -; DNA: TGTGCCAGCAGCTTGGAGACCGGGACGGCGGCGACCCAGCCCCGGCATTTT; CDR3: CASSLETGTAATQPRHF
J: TRBJ2-4; V: TRBV7-2; size: -; D: -; DNA: TGTGCCAGCAGCCGTTCGGAGCTGGGCATTCAGTACTTC; CDR3: CASSRSELGIQYF
J: TRBJ2-7; V: TRBV5-8; size: many; D: -; DNA: TGTGCCAGCAGCTTGAGGGGGCTAGCGGCCTACGAGCAGTACTTC; CDR3: CASSLRGLAAYEQYF
J: TRBJ1-5; V: TRBV4-1; size: many; D: TRBD1; DNA: TGCGCCAGCACCCAACAGGGGTTAAGCAATCAGCCCCAGCATTTT; CDR3: CASTQQGLSNQPQHF
J: TRBJ2-6; V: TRBV9; size: -; D: TRBD2; DNA: TGTGCCAGCAGCGTCGGACTAGAGGGGGCCAACGTCCTGACTTTC; CDR3: CASSVGLEGANVLTF
J: TRBJ1-4; V: TRBV12-3/TRBV12-4; size: many; D: -; DNA: TGTGCCAGCAGTTTAGTTTTTGGCAAGGATGAAAAACTGTTTTTT; CDR3: CASSLVFGKDEKLFF
J: TRBJ2-6; V: TRBV2; size: -; D: -; DNA: TGTGCCAGCAGTGTAGATAGGGGCGACGTCCTGACTTTC; CDR3: CASSVDRGDVLTF
J: TRBJ1-2; V: TRBV11-1; size: -; D: TRBD1; DNA: TGTGCCAGCAGCATAGGACAGGGAGGATGCTACACCTTC; CDR3: CASSIGQGGCYTF
J: TRBJ1-4; V: TRBV10-3; size: -; D: TRBD1; DNA: TGTGCCATCAGTGCCCAAACAGGGGGCGGGAGGATAAATGAAAAACTGTTTTTT; CDR3: CAISAQTGGGRINEKLFF
J: TRBJ2-3; V: TRBV24-1; size: many; D: -; DNA: TGTGCCACCAGTGATTTGAAGCTCACGGCGGGCTTTAACACAGATACGCAGTATTTT; CDR3: CATSDLKLTAGFNTDTQYF
J: TRBJ2-5; V: TRBV28; size: -; D: -; DNA: TGTGCCAGCAGTTTATCTTACAGGGACCCTCGAGTAAAGACCCAGTACTTC; CDR3: CASSLSYRDPRVKTQYF
J: TRBJ2-7; V: TRBV28; size: few; D: -; DNA: TGTGCCAGCAGCTCCCGGACGGATACCTACGAGCAGTACTTC; CDR3: CASSSRTDTYEQYF
J: TRBJ2-3; V: TRBV13; size: many; D: TRBD2; DNA: TGTGCCAGCAGCGCAAGCGGGAGGGCTTATAGCACAGATACGCAGTATTTT; CDR3: CASSASGRAYSTDTQYF
J: TRBJ2-7; V: TRBV20-1; size: once; D: TRBD1; DNA: TGCAGTGCTAGGACAGGGGCGAGCTCCTCCTACGAGCAGTACTTC; CDR3: CSARTGASSSYEQYF
J: TRBJ1-1; V: TRBV5-1; size: many; D: -; DNA: TGCGCCAGCAGCCCGTTTCCTCGGACAGTAAGGAACACTGAAGCTTTCTTT; CDR3: CASSPFPRTVRNTEAFF
J: TRBJ2-7; V: TRBV20-1; size: -; D: TRBD2; DNA: TGCAGTGCTGGGACTACCATCTACGAGCAGTACTTC; CDR3: CSAGTTIYEQYF
J: TRBJ2-3; V: TRBV7-8; size: -; D: TRBD2; DNA: TGTGCCAGCAGCCAGGAGTTAGCGGGAGGCACAGATACGCAGTGTTTT; CDR3: CASSQELAGGTDTQCF
J: TRBJ1-2; V: TRBV18; size: many; D: -; DNA: TGTGCCAGCTCAAACTCGGACGTTGGCTACACCTTC; CDR3: CASSNSDVGYTF
J: TRBJ1-4; V: TRBV7-9; size: -; D: TRBD1; DNA: TGTGCCAGCAGCTTAGCCCCAGGGGGCTCGGCATATGAAAAACTGTTTTTT; CDR3: CASSLAPGGSAYEKLFF
J: TRBJ2-5; V: TRBV5-1; size: many; D: -; DNA: TGCGCCAGCAGCTTGGATGGACAGCCAGTGGAGACCCAGTACTTC; CDR3: CASSLDGQPVETQYF
J: TRBJ1-5; V: TRBV20-1; size: once; D: TRBD1; DNA: TGCAGTGCATCTTCGACAGGGGGAACGGGTCAGCCCCAGCATTTT; CDR3: CSASSTGGTGQPQHF
J: TRBJ1-1; V: TRBV7-3; size: many; D: -; DNA: TGTGCCAGCAGCTTATGGGCGAACACTGAAGCTTTCTTT; CDR3: CASSLWANTEAFF
J: TRBJ2-7; V: TRBV28; size: -; D: TRBD2; DNA: TGTGCCAGCCGTAGAGGCGGGAGTATGTACCAGTACGAGCAGTACTTC; CDR3: CASRRGGSMYQYEQYF
J: TRBJ1-1; V: TRBV7-2; size: many; D: TRBD1; DNA: TGTGCCAGCATACCCGCCAGGGGGACAATCACTCGGGCTTTCTTT; CDR3: CASIPARGTITRAFF
J: TRBJ1-4; V: TRBV7-8; size: many; D: -; DNA: TGTGCCAGCAGCCGCTCAGGGGCCTCGGGTGAAAAACTGTTTTTT; CDR3: CASSRSGASGEKLFF
J: TRBJ2-3; V: TRBV7-9; size: few; D: TRBD2; DNA: TGTGCCAGCAGCTTAGCTGAGGCGGGAGGATATACGCAGTATTTT; CDR3: CASSLAEAGGYTQYF
J: TRBJ2-2; V: TRBV7-2; size: many; D: -; DNA: TGTGCCAGCAGCCCCCGTGTGGGGTCGACGAACACCGGGGAGCTGTTTTTT; CDR3: CASSPRVGSTNTGELFF
J: TRBJ1-1; V: TRBV20-1; size: many; D: -; DNA: TGCAGTGCCCCACGGGAGGTTGAAGCTTTCTTT; CDR3: CSAPREVEAFF
J: TRBJ2-5; V: TRBV4-1; size: few; D: -; DNA: TGCGCCAGCAGCCACGCAGGGTCGACCCAGTACTTC; CDR3: CASSHAGSTQYF
J: TRBJ2-7; V: TRBV2; size: -; D: TRBD2; DNA: TGTGCCAGCAGCGTGGGACTAGCGGGTGAGCAGTACTTC; CDR3: CASSVGLAGEQYF
J: TRBJ2-7; V: TRBV7-6; size: many; D: TRBD2; DNA: TGTGCCAGCAGCTTAATTAGCGGGGGTAGAGAGCAGTACTTC; CDR3: CASSLISGGREQYF
J: TRBJ1-1; V: TRBV10-1; size: many; D: -; DNA: TGCGCCAGCAGGAAAGAAGGGCAAACTGAAGCTTTCTTT; CDR3: CASRKEGQTEAFF
J: TRBJ2-3; V: TRBV30; size: -; D: -; DNA: TGTGCCTGGAGTGTAAATGCAGATACGCAGTATTTT; CDR3: CAWSVNADTQYF
J: TRBJ1-4; V: TRBV13; size: -; D: -; DNA: TGTGCCAGCAGCTTAGGCTGGAAGAGAAATGAAAAACTGTTTTTT; CDR3: CASSLGWKRNEKLFF
J: TRBJ2-5; V: TRBV20-1; size: -; D: -; DNA: TGCAGTGCCTGGAGCCGCGAGCTTAATAGCAATCAGCCCCAGTACTTC; CDR3: CSAWSRELNSNQPQYF
J: TRBJ2-3; V: TRBV20-1; size: -; D: -; DNA: TGCAGTGCTATTGGCGGAACAGATACGCAGTATTTT; CDR3: CSAIGGTDTQYF
J: TRBJ2-5; V: TRBV27; size: many; D: TRBD2; DNA: TGTGCCAGCAGTTTCACGCACCTAGCGGGAGGGTCAGAGACCCAGTACTTC; CDR3: CASSFTHLAGGSETQYF
J: TRBJ1-5; V: TRBV28; size: many; D: TRBD1; DNA: TGTGCCAGCAGGGGGGACAGGGGAGGGGGTCAGCCCCAGCATTTT; CDR3: CASRGDRGGGQPQHF
J: TRBJ1-1; V: TRBV7-8; size: -; D: -; DNA: TGTGCCAGCAGCTGGGGGGCCGGGATGAACACTGAAGCTTTCTTT; CDR3: CASSWGAGMNTEAFF
J: TRBJ1-1; V: TRBV25-1; size: -; D: -; DNA: TGTGCCAGCAGCAGCTTACAGGCCCTGAACACTGAAGCTTTCTTT; CDR3: CASSSLQALNTEAFF
J: TRBJ1-3; V: TRBV2; size: many; D: -; DNA: TGTGCCAGCAGTGAAAGGGACACCATATATTTT; CDR3: CASSERDTIYF
J: TRBJ1-2; V: TRBV20-1; size: -; D: -; DNA: TGCAGTGCCAGCACCGAAAGTGTCAGTTATGGCTACACCTTC; CDR3: CSASTESVSYGYTF
J: TRBJ1-4; V: TRBV20-1; size: many; D: -; DNA: TGCAGTGCGCGACGGGTGGGGTCTAATGAAAAACTGTTTTTT; CDR3: CSARRVGSNEKLFF
J: TRBJ2-3; V: TRBV7-3; size: many; D: -; DNA: TGTGCCAGCAGCTCGGACAGATACACAGATACGCAGTATTTT; CDR3: CASSSDRYTDTQYF
J: TRBJ2-2; V: TRBV27; size: many; D: -; DNA: TGTGCCAGCAGTTCCGCGGGCGGGGAGCTGTTTTTT; CDR3: CASSSAGGELFF